This T cell receptor (beta chain) derives from a study of early T cells in non-severe SARS-CoV-2 infection. Study background: Sequencing used unsorted whole-blood bulk RNA, so chains lack pairing. Regarding the study as a whole: Sequences matched to VDJdb favored anti-spike CD8 responses, while private and CD4 specificities were missed.

The protocol attached unique molecular identifiers to individual cDNA molecules. From the 5' RACE reads, TCRdb called clonotypes with MiXCR, one entry per CDR3 protein. The top ten hold 8% to 10% of the sample, which has about 64,000 distinct CDR3 sequences, roughly 18% seen once. Of note for this clonotype: Its antigen is still unknown.

The CDR3 length is 12 residues. Germline V gene lookup returns CDR1 LGHDT and CDR2 YNNKEL (reference sequence). V was shortened by 4 bases and J by 4 bases, with 7 bases between the two germline ends. This sample comprised whole blood, obtained at baseline. The chain has TRBV3-1 and TRBJ2-5; D unresolved. This sequence was found in an adult who was a healthcare worker with PCR-confirmed SARS-CoV-2 infection or an uninfected control (not recorded which). The CDR3 DNA is TGTGCCAGCAGCCCGGCGATAGAGACCCAGTACTTC. Its protein is CASSPAIETQYF.